Below are 17 T cell receptor beta chains sequenced from a single sample in a study of blood T cell repertoires in COVID-19. Assay used: immunoSEQ multiplex PCR; TCRdb lists only in-frame clones, some missing. This table has approximately 76,000 clones, roughly 85% appearing once. Sequenced material: peripheral blood. The receptors stem from a human donor in a cohort sampled during active COVID-19.

The chain combines TRBV29-1 with TRBJ2-2, with 8 bases identical to TRBD1. The CDR3 has 15 residues. From germline, CDR1 is SQVTM and CDR2 ANQGSEA. Trimming at V came to 7 bases and at J to 4 bases, leaving 11 bases not matched to a gene. CDR3 bases: TGCAGCGCTAAAGAACCGGGACAGGCCACCGGGGAGCTGTTTTTT. Translating it yields CSAKEPGQATGELFF.

Only one count was recorded for this clone. This chain uses TRBV19 with TRBJ1-1; D is perhaps TRBD1 (6 bases). Germline lookup yields CDR1 LNHDA and CDR2 SQIVND (reference sequence). The CDR3 totals 17 residues. Trimming removed 5 bases at V and 0 bases at J, with 19 bases between. In nucleotides, the CDR3 is TGTGCCAGTAGTTTCAGGGGATACGCCGGAATGAACACTGAAGCTTTCTTT. Its protein product is CASSFRGYAGMNTEAFF.

This clone has more than one count but fewer than ten. The gene calls are TRBV7-2 and TRBJ2-3, with 14 bases aligning to TRBD2. V trimming: 4 bases; J trimming: 5 bases; junction bases outside the gene matches: 5. This CDR3 has 16 residues. The germline V gene has CDR1 SGHTA and CDR2 FQGNSA. CDR3 sequence (DNA): TGTGCCAGCAGCTCCCAAGGGACTAGCGGGGGAGATACGCAGTATTTT. It translates to CASSSQGTSGGDTQYF.

The chain is built from TRBV19 and TRBJ1-2; perhaps TRBD1 as D (6 bases). Germline V lookup: CDR1 LNHDA, CDR2 SQIVND (reference sequence). The CDR3 is 12 residues long. V was trimmed by 5 bases and J by 9 bases, leaving 13 bases between them. The CDR3 sequence is CASSVGAESYTF. The CDR3 bases are TGTGCCAGTAGTGTGGGGGCGGAAAGCTACACCTTC.

This clone appeared a single time. V is TRBV30 and J is TRBJ2-5, with D possibly matching TRBD2 (5 bases). The length of the CDR3 is 14 residues. CDR1 is GTSNPN, CDR2 SVGIG, per germline (reference sequence). Between the trimmed V and J ends, which lost 1 base and 1 base, there was a span of 10 bases. CDR3 DNA sequence: TGTGCCTGGAGTGGATTGAGGGCCCAAGAGACCCAGTACTTC. It yields the protein CAWSGLRAQETQYF.

The chain uses TRBV7-2 and TRBJ2-1, with a tentative D call TRBD1 (6 bases). The V gene's germline CDR1 is SGHTA and CDR2 FQGNSA. The CDR3 has 14 residues. V shed 4 bases and J shed 5 bases, with 12 bases lying between them. Written as DNA, the CDR3 is TGTGCCAGCAGCTACCGGGACACCAACAATGAGCAGTTCTTC. Encoded protein: CASSYRDTNNEQFF.

The chain is built from TRBV5-1 and TRBJ2-5; 8 positions match TRBD2. The germline V gene encodes CDR1 SGHRS and CDR2 YFSETQ. V lost 4 bases, J lost 2 bases, and 7 bases stayed unmatched. The CDR3 is 15 amino acids. The CDR3 DNA follows: TGCGCCAGCAGCCCGAGCGGGAGTAGACAAGAGACCCAGTACTTC. Protein product: CASSPSGSRQETQYF. The variable domain in full, completed from reference TRBV5-1 and TRBJ2-5, reads KAGVTQTPRYLIKTRGQQVTLSCSPISGHRSVSWYQQTPGQGLQFLFEYFSETQRNKGNFPGRFSGRQFSNSRSEMNVSTLELGDSALYLCASSPSGSRQETQYFGPGTRLLVL.

This clone appeared once. The V call is TRBV3-1 (or the pseudogene TRBV3-2), the J call TRBJ2-5, with TRBD2 as a possible D gene (6 bases). Germline CDR1 and CDR2: LGHDT and YNNKEL (reference sequence). V lost 4 bases and J 3 bases, leaving 9 bases between the germline ends. There are 13 residues in the CDR3. The chain's CDR3 is CASSRLGEETQYF. Written as DNA, the CDR3 is TGTGCCAGCAGCCGACTAGGCGAAGAGACCCAGTACTTC.

This sequence joins TRBV6-5 and TRBJ2-3, with a tentative D call TRBD2 (7 bases). CDR3 length: 13 residues. The germline CDR1 and CDR2 sequences are MNHEY and SVGAGI. The V gene lost 6 bases and the J gene lost 6 bases, with 13 bases spanning the gap. CDR3 coding DNA: TGTGCCAGCAGGCTAGGGGGGGAGGATACGCAGTATTTT. It codes for CASRLGGEDTQYF.

This rearrangement joins TRBV7-2 to TRBJ2-1; D perhaps matches TRBD1 (5 bases). The length of the CDR3 is 14 residues. V shed 1 base and J shed 9 bases, with 13 bases lying between them. Per germline, CDR1 SGHTA and CDR2 FQGNSA. In DNA form, the CDR3 reads TGTGCCAGCAGCTTAGGTTTCGACAGTAGTGAGCAGTTCTTC. Amino acid sequence: CASSLGFDSSEQFF.

The chain combines TRBV20-1 with TRBJ2-1, with TRBD2 matching over 12 bases. With 3 bases clipped from V and 5 bases from J, the junction kept 8 bases outside the gene matches. Germline-derived CDR1 and CDR2 are DFQATT and SNEGSKA (reference sequence). There are 16 residues in the CDR3. CDR3 bases: TGCAGTGCTAGTGACAGGACTAGCGGGGTAGACAATGAGCAGTTCTTC. Its protein is CSASDRTSGVDNEQFF.

The chain carries TRBV5-1 and TRBJ1-4, with unresolved D. Germline CDR1 SGHRS, CDR2 YFSETQ. The CDR3 is 15 amino acids. V was shortened by 0 bases and J by 0 bases, with 6 bases between the two germline ends. The CDR3 here is CASSLGSATNEKLFF. The CDR3, as DNA: TGCGCCAGCAGCTTGGGGTCAGCAACTAATGAAAAACTGTTTTTT.

This clone was seen just once. The V gene is TRBV11-2, the J gene TRBJ2-1; 7 nucleotides agree with TRBD2. Germline V gene sequence: CDR1 SGHAT, CDR2 FQNNGV. This CDR3 comprises 16 residues. V shed 1 base, J shed 0 bases, and the junction held 3 bases outside the gene matches. The CDR3 spells CASSLGGGSSYNEQFF. CDR3 bases: TGTGCCAGCAGCTTAGGGGGCGGGAGCTCCTACAATGAGCAGTTCTTC. The whole variable domain, remainder taken from reference TRBV11-2 and TRBJ2-1, is EAGVAQSPRYKIIEKRQSVAFWCNPISGHATLYWYQQILGQGPKLLIQFQNNGVVDDSQLPKDRFSAERLKGVDSTLKIQPAKLEDSAVYLCASSLGGGSSYNEQFFGPGTRLTVL.

This sequence joins TRBV4-2 and TRBJ1-4; D is unclear. The CDR3 runs 15 residues. CDR1 and CDR2 (germline): LGHNA, YNFKEQ. V was pared by 0 bases and J by 6 bases, with 11 bases between. CDR3 sequence (DNA): TGTGCCAGCAGCCAAGACCCGGGTGTAGATGAAAAACTGTTTTTT. Protein product: CASSQDPGVDEKLFF.

The chain joins TRBV6-2 or TRBV6-3 to TRBJ2-1; TRBD2 matches at 7 bases. Germline V CDR1 and CDR2: MNHEY, SVGEGT. The CDR3 covers 16 residues. V gave up 0 bases and J gave up 8 bases; unmatched junction bases: 10. The CDR3 region is CASSYSPAGKVDEQFF. The CDR3 coding sequence is TGTGCCAGCAGTTACTCACCAGCGGGGAAGGTCGATGAGCAGTTCTTC.

The rearrangement links TRBV2 to TRBJ2-7; possible D gene TRBD1, 6 bases. CDR1 and CDR2 (germline): SNHLY, FYNNEI. The V end lost 3 bases, the J end lost 2 bases, and 11 bases lay between the germline ends. The length of the CDR3 is 14 residues. CDR3 in amino acids: CASSETGLTYEQYF. In DNA, the CDR3 is TGTGCCAGCAGTGAGACAGGACTTACCTACGAGCAGTACTTC.

This clone was recorded once. CDR3 region: CASSLVGQTTDTQYF. The CDR3 region has the DNA TGTGCCAGCAGCTTAGTGGGACAGACCACAGATACGCAGTATTTT. The V and J genes are TRBV7-2 and TRBJ2-3, with 7 nucleotides matching TRBD1. Per the germline V gene, CDR1 is SGHTA and CDR2 is FQGNSA. V lost 1 base, J lost 2 bases, and 3 bases stayed unmatched. The CDR3 extends over 15 amino acids.